This T cell receptor (beta chain) emerged from a study of vaccination and CD4 T cells after COVID-19. About the research overall: Control cultures used a CEFX viral epitope pool, an HIV-1 Nef peptide pool, or no peptide.

The Oncomine TCR Beta short-read assay was applied to DNA of cultured CD4+ T cells. CD4+ T cells were cultured, and genomic DNA was extracted from them. TCRdb itself ran the PCR reads through MiXCR, one entry per CDR3 protein. The sample records more than 9,500 distinct CDR3 sequences, about 40% being singletons. Only a few counts were recorded for this clonotype. The antigen remains undetermined. This CDR3 is 14 amino acids long. Trimming stripped 3 bases from V and 3 bases from J, with 9 bases between. CDR1 SGHTA and CDR2 FQGNSA come from the germline V gene. Treatment indicated: roughly 11-day PBMC culture with coronavirus spike peptide pools or control peptides (ViraFEST assay). Pre-COVID-19 pandemic sampling (2011-2018) yielded the unexposed donor's CD4+ T cells.

The V gene is TRBV7-2, the J gene TRBJ1-5; possible D gene TRBD1, 6 bases. This sequence was found in a human donor in good health. Sequenced sample: CD4+ T cells from blood, cultured in vitro. Here the CDR3 DNA reads TGTGCCAGCAGCTTGGGGGGGCCCAATCAGCCCCAGCATTTT. Translating gives CASSLGGPNQPQHF.